The subject of this entry is one T cell receptor beta chain. The data were taken from a study of glioma-infiltrating T cells after dendritic cell vaccination. The protocol was immunoSEQ multiplex PCR, while the TCRdb copy is restricted to in-frame clones and leaves out a portion. The sample lists 100,000 or so clones; 90% were seen once. Specified time point: after dendritic cell vaccination, including at tumor progression/relapse. Only patients with spare fresh-frozen tumor and over two years of follow-up were included. Sequenced material: blood, taken after dendritic cell vaccination. This sequence was found in a human donor with glioblastoma.

Here the CDR3 DNA reads TGTGCCAGCAGTTTATCCGCGACAGGGTGGGTAGGCTACACCTTC. It encodes CASSLSATGWVGYTF. V is TRBV28 and J is TRBJ1-2; 7 bases are shared with TRBD1. The length of the CDR3 is 15 residues. V dropped 1 base and J dropped 8; count of bases not matched to a gene: 10. CDR1 and CDR2 (germline): MDHEN, SYDVKM.